This T cell receptor (beta chain) was captured in a study of vaccination effects on CD4 cells after COVID-19 (dated by TCRdb to 2022 to 2024). Background on the whole study: Participants received two doses of either the BNT162b2 or the mRNA-1273 mRNA SARS-CoV-2 vaccine. Cultures from other donors in the study were sequenced with the Oncomine TCR Beta short-read assay on an Illumina iSeq 100. SARS-CoV-2 spike-specific CD4+ TCR repertoires were compared before and after mRNA vaccination in COVID-19 convalescent patients and in infection-naive vaccine recipients. The full study included some 10 COVID-19 convalescent patients and several SARS-CoV-2-naive healthy vaccine recipients.

To identify antigen-specific CD4+ T cell clonotypes by their expansion, the ViraFEST assay first stimulated PBMC with viral peptide pools and then applied TCR sequencing. After about 10 days of culture, CD4+ T cells were isolated with the EasySep CD4+ T cell isolation kit. The absence of prior SARS-CoV-2 infection in healthy vaccine recipients was confirmed by negative nucleocapsid antibodies before and after vaccination. Each well held two million PBMC cultured in IMDM containing roughly 5% human AB serum, about 10 IU/ml IL-2 and gentamicin, along with around 9.1 ug/ml peptides. On days 3 and 7, half of the culture medium was replaced with fresh IL-2-containing medium. Unless otherwise noted, each peptide stimulation condition was cultured in triplicate wells. PBMC were separated from whole blood using Ficoll-Paque Plus gradient centrifugation and were then either cryopreserved at -140C or used fresh. The spike proteins of SARS-CoV-2 and of the common cold coronaviruses HCoV-NL63, HCoV-OC43 and HCoV-229E were spanned by overlapping peptide pools. The QIAamp micro DNA kit was used to extract genomic DNA from the cultured CD4+ T cells.

Concerning this clone: The specificity of this receptor is unknown. Base qualities were left out, and no much larger clone turns up one base away.

Libraries came from the immunoSEQ multiplex PCR assay. DNA from the CD4+ T cells that had been cultured and isolated underwent TCR beta CDR3 sequencing. On the study's bioinformatics: The analysis removed non-productive TCR sequences, trimmed reads to the CDR3 region, and retained only CDR3s that were 7 or more amino acids long. The MANAFEST web app was used to pick out antigen-specific clonotypes by comparing their expansion in peptide wells with that in reference cultures. To be called positive, a clone needed expansion at FDR<0.05 compared with the reference and with all other wells, an odds ratio greater than 5, and a frequency greater than 0.1% in two replicate wells. Clonotypes significantly expanded in SARS-CoV-2 spike wells and in at least one common cold coronavirus spike condition were defined as cross-reactive. CDR3 similarity was assessed by Levenshtein distance using the stringdist R package, and unrooted trees were constructed with ape in R 3.6.1. Entries here come from immuneACCESS through TCRdb and include only in-frame sequences with V and J called. Some clones fail to appear in such tables; in the studies checked, an unresolved V gene covers under half of the shortfall, and the cause of the remainder is unknown. The V and J calls and clone size come from that table; D and trimming were worked out from the DNA. This sample comprises 70,000 or so clones, 78% of them detected only once. The ten largest clones capture under 12% of the sample.

A distance of 10 bases separates the germline ends of V and J, which lose 1 base and 5 bases respectively. There are 14 amino acids in the CDR3, from cysteine to phenylalanine inclusive. The sequence is cut down to CDR3 DNA, 42 bases in frame from base 1. Reading the germline V gene gives CDR1 SGHRS and CDR2 YFSETQ. Study-level results and caveats: In healthy vaccine recipients, vaccine-induced clones were almost all SARS-CoV-2 mono-reactive, with only 1 of 255 cross-reactive with common cold coronaviruses. The study was limited by a small number of convalescent patients, and early post-infection timepoints were lacking. Marked clonal contraction was observed in both infection-induced and vaccine-induced clones at late post-vaccination timepoints, consistent with waning T cell responses.

The receptor was isolated from a human donor who received a COVID-19 vaccine. Recombination linked TRBV5-1 to TRBJ2-1; no confident D gene assignment can be made. Sequenced here: CD4+ T cells from PBMCs cultured with SARS-CoV-2 spike peptides, sampled before COVID-19 vaccination. The intended sense of this specimen's cell subset or site label: SARS-CoV-2 spike overlapping peptide pool stimulation. CDR3 loop: CASSLTTVNNEQFF. Read as DNA, the sequence is TGCGCCAGCAGCTTGACGACGGTAAACAATGAGCAGTTCTTC.